The 12 T cell receptor beta chains below come from one sample, sequenced in a study of blood T cell repertoires in COVID-19. This table comes from immunoSEQ multiplex PCR, and its TCRdb copy is limited to in-frame clones, with some not included. The profile covers about 180,000 clones, with about 81% appearing a single time and about 11% taken by the ten largest. The sample comprised peripheral blood. The receptors here all came from a woman older than 75 with COVID-19, enrolled during active disease.

This clone was seen only once. J is TRBJ2-3 and V is TRBV30; the match to TRBD2 covers 7 bases. This CDR3 region has 13 residues. V shed 1 base, J shed 3 bases, and the junction held 1 base outside the gene matches. Looked up from germline, CDR1 is GTSNPN and CDR2 is SVGIG (reference sequence). The CDR3 is CAWSAGGTDTQYF. CDR3 DNA: TGTGCCTGGAGTGCGGGGGGAACAGATACGCAGTATTTT.

This chain uses TRBV7-2 with TRBJ2-7; TRBD1 might be the D (5 bases). This CDR3 spans 14 amino acids. Per the germline V gene, CDR1 is SGHTA and CDR2 is FQGNSA. Trimming took off 1 base at V and 3 bases at J, with 10 bases between the two ends. CDR3 amino acids: CASSLVWGNYEQYF. CDR3 nucleotide sequence: TGTGCCAGCAGCTTAGTTTGGGGCAACTACGAGCAGTACTTC.

This chain connects TRBV11-1 to TRBJ2-5, with 9 bases matching TRBD2. The CDR3 consists of 16 residues. The V and J ends lost 1 base and 3 bases, in that order; junction bases with no gene match: 6. Germline loops: CDR1 SGHAT, CDR2 FQDESV (reference sequence). In DNA, the CDR3 is TGTGCCAGCAGCTTAGTAGTTAGCGGGGGTGAAGAGACCCAGTACTTC. It encodes CASSLVVSGGEETQYF.

The chain links TRBV6-5 to TRBJ1-1, with a weak D call TRBD1 (5 bases). The CDR3 sequence is 13 residues long. Trimming cost V 7 bases and J 7 bases, with 16 bases left between them. Germline CDR1 MNHEY, CDR2 SVGAGI. CDR3 in DNA: TGTGCCAGCACCCAGTGGGGGACTAGTGAAGCTTTCTTT. Amino acids: CASTQWGTSEAFF.

This clone was counted only a few times. The rearrangement uses TRBV14 and TRBJ2-5; 13 nucleotides match TRBD2. This CDR3 is 17 amino acids long. From germline, CDR1 is SGHDN and CDR2 FVKESK. V gave up 4 bases and J gave up 5 bases; unmatched junction bases: 10. As DNA, the CDR3 is TGTGCCAGCAGCCCGCGTGGGGGACTAGCGGGATGGGAGACCCAGTACTTC. Protein product: CASSPRGGLAGWETQYF.

Of note for this clone: The same CDR3 is also encoded by other DNA sequences in this sample. The chain combines TRBV11-3 with TRBJ2-1; D unclear. Germline V gives CDR1 SGHNT, CDR2 YENEEA. The V and J ends lost 3 bases and 0 bases respectively, with 6 bases between them. CDR3 length equals 14 residues. This CDR3 reads CASSLASSYNEQFF. Here the CDR3 DNA reads TGTGCCAGCAGCTTGGCCAGCTCCTACAATGAGCAGTTCTTC. Based on the CDR3 plus reference TRBV11-3 and TRBJ2-1, the full variable domain is EAGVVQSPRYKIIEKKQPVAFWCNPISGHNTLYWYLQNLGQGPELLIRYENEEAVDDSQLPKDRFSAERLKGVDSTLKIQPAELGDSAVYLCASSLASSYNEQFFGPGTRLTVL.

CDR3 in amino acids: CASSAGGSGNTIYF. The CDR3 DNA follows: TGTGCCAGCAGTGCAGGGGGCTCTGGAAACACCATATATTTT. The rearrangement links TRBV2 to TRBJ1-3; 7 bases line up with TRBD1. The CDR3 is made up of 14 amino acids. With V trimmed by 4 bases and J by 0 bases, 0 bases remained unmatched. Looked up from germline, CDR1 is SNHLY and CDR2 is FYNNEI.

V gene TRBV4-1 combines with J gene TRBJ2-5, with TRBD1 matching over 11 bases. The CDR3 has 15 amino acids. Germline V gives CDR1 MGHRA, CDR2 YSYEKL. The V and J ends lost 4 bases and 5 bases, in that order; junction bases with no gene match: 6. The CDR3 region is CASSRGQGARETQYF. The CDR3 region has the DNA TGCGCCAGCAGCCGCGGACAGGGGGCTCGGGAGACCCAGTACTTC.

The CDR3 reads CASSYWTGGTEAFF. CDR3 coding DNA: TGTGCCAGCAGTTACTGGACAGGGGGCACTGAAGCTTTCTTT. The chain couples TRBV6-2 or TRBV6-3 to TRBJ1-1, with TRBD1 matching 10 bases. V lost 1 base and J lost 4; bases outside the gene matches: 0. This CDR3 contains 14 residues. CDR1 and CDR2 (germline): MNHEY, SVGEGT.

This clone has only one observation. The chain couples TRBV7-2 to TRBJ1-6, with 7 nucleotides matching TRBD1. The length of the CDR3 is 14 residues. The V segment lost 5 bases and the J segment 10 bases; nucleotides outside the gene matches: 8. CDR1 and CDR2 from the germline V gene are SGHTA and FQGNSA. The chain's CDR3 is CASSPTGNSSPLHF. The CDR3 region has the DNA TGTGCCAGCAGCCCGACAGGGAATTCGTCACCCCTCCACTTT.

The gene calls are TRBV18 and TRBJ2-3; D remains unclear. The CDR3 is made up of 13 amino acids. Trimming cost V 5 bases and J 3 bases, with 9 bases left between them. CDR1 KGHSH and CDR2 LQKENI come from the germline V gene. The CDR3 here is CASSVDTTDTQYF. The CDR3 bases are TGTGCCAGCTCAGTAGACACAACAGATACGCAGTATTTT.

In DNA, the CDR3 is TGCGCCAGCAGCCAAATCCACTCCGGGACAGCTAACTATGGCTACACCTTC. Protein product: CASSQIHSGTANYGYTF. The chain combines TRBV4-1 with TRBJ1-2; TRBD1 agrees at 7 bases. CDR3 length: 17 residues. The germline V gene has CDR1 MGHRA and CDR2 YSYEKL. V gave up 2 bases and J gave up 0 bases; unmatched junction bases: 9.